These 16 T cell receptor beta chains were sequenced from one sample in a study of regulatory T cells in long-lasting Graves disease. Time point given: persistent/refractory GD, antithyroid drugs over 5 years with positive TRAb. The authors made the TCR library using RNA they extracted from PBMCs. Researchers made TCR beta libraries by using iRepertoire HTBI primers and running Arm-PCR on CDR3 regions. TCRdb reprocessed the multiplex PCR reads with MiXCR, giving one entry per CDR3 protein. The data contain 400,000 to 600,000 distinct CDR3 sequences, about 22% of them singletons. The material sequenced was peripheral blood mononuclear cells (PBMCs), taken when the disease was refractory, from a patient treated with antithyroid drugs. Every receptor here comes from a female donor with Graves disease.

The chain recombines TRBV12-3 or TRBV12-4 with TRBJ1-2; D ambiguous. This CDR3 comprises 13 residues. The V end lost 6 bases, the J end lost 8 bases, and 16 bases lay between the germline ends. CDR3 bases: TGTGCCAGCAGCTTATATGACCCGGGGGGCTACACCTTC. Protein sequence: CASSLYDPGGYTF.

V usage is TRBV25-1 and J usage is TRBJ2-7; 8 bases map to TRBD2. Germline assignment: CDR1 MGHDK and CDR2 SYGVNS. V lost 7 bases and J lost 7; bases outside the gene matches: 12. The CDR3 length is 14 residues. CDR3 sequence (DNA): TGTGCCAGCACCCGAGGCGGGGGGACGGGGGAGCAGTACTTC. This translates into CASTRGGGTGEQYF.

The chain links TRBV2 to TRBJ2-4; a weak D match, TRBD2 (6 bases). This CDR3 is built from 16 residues. The germline gives CDR1 SNHLY, CDR2 FYNNEI. V lost 2 bases to trimming and J lost 8 bases, with 19 bases between them. The CDR3 DNA is TGTGCCAGCAGTGAAATGACCTTGGGGGGACCGGACATTCAGTACTTC. It specifies CASSEMTLGGPDIQYF.

The table lists this clonotype with many counts. A read error may account for a junction end that differs from germline. The chain joins TRBV27 to TRBJ1-4, with 10 nucleotides matching TRBD1. The germline CDR1 and CDR2 sequences are MNHEY and SMNVEV (reference sequence). This CDR3 is built from 12 residues. This CDR3 is CASSLSPGQGTF. The CDR3 DNA reads TGTGCCAGCAGTTTATCTCCGGGACAGGGGACATTT.

This clonotype has at least ten counts. The CDR3 region has the DNA TGTGCCAGCAGTGAGGGGCAAGCCTATTCACCCCTCCACTTT. This gives the protein CASSEGQAYSPLHF. V is TRBV2 and J is TRBJ1-6; D may be TRBD1 (5 bases). This CDR3 is built from 14 residues. V was trimmed by 3 bases and J by 8 bases, leaving 11 bases between them. Germline lookup yields CDR1 SNHLY and CDR2 FYNNEI.

The chain employs TRBV20-1 and TRBJ2-7; D is unresolved. V was clipped by 3 bases and J by 2 bases, with 14 bases between them. Germline V gene lookup returns CDR1 DFQATT and CDR2 SNEGSKA (reference sequence). The CDR3 runs 14 residues. The CDR3 sequence is CSARSEEYTYEQYF. The CDR3 DNA sequence: TGCAGTGCTAGGTCAGAAGAATATACCTACGAGCAGTACTTC.

This clonotype was recorded many times. The rearrangement uses TRBV27 and TRBJ2-7, with D uncertain. The CDR3 is made up of 15 amino acids. Trimming left V 6 bases short and J 0 bases short, with 15 bases between. Germline assignment: CDR1 MNHEY and CDR2 SMNVEV (reference sequence). Here the CDR3 reads CASRPGPGLSYEQYF. In nucleotides, the CDR3 is TGTGCCAGCAGGCCAGGACCAGGTCTCTCCTACGAGCAGTACTTC.

This clonotype showed up many times. The chain joins TRBV12-3 or TRBV12-4 to TRBJ1-3, with D perhaps matching TRBD1 (5 bases). The CDR3 spans 13 residues. Trimming took 7 bases from V and 4 from J, leaving 11 bases between them. CDR3 nucleotide sequence: TGTGCCAGCAATCGGACACCCGGAAACACCATATATTTT. This codes for CASNRTPGNTIYF.

This clonotype showed up many times. The chain combines TRBV2 with TRBJ2-2, with D possibly being TRBD2 (5 bases). Germline CDR1 reads SNHLY; CDR2 reads FYNNEI. Trimming cost V 1 base and J 1 base, with 10 bases left between them. This CDR3 is 16 amino acids long. The CDR3 loop is CASSEEATMNTGELFF. The CDR3 DNA is TGTGCCAGCAGTGAAGAGGCGACTATGAACACCGGGGAGCTGTTTTTT. The full variable domain, its missing parts supplied by reference TRBV2 and TRBJ2-2, is EPEVTQTPSHQVTQMGQEVILRCVPISNHLYFYWYRQILGQKVEFLVSFYNNEISEKSEIFDDQFSVERPDGSNFTLKIRSTKLEDSAMYFCASSEEATMNTGELFFGEGSRLTVL.

This clonotype was picked up a small number of times. CDR3 protein: CASSLGDRHTDTQYF. CDR3 DNA: TGCGCCAGCAGTCTTGGGGACAGACACACAGATACGCAGTATTTT. V and J are TRBV5-1 and TRBJ2-3; 7 bases agree with TRBD1. This CDR3 is built from 15 residues. CDR1 is SGHRS, CDR2 YFSETQ, per germline. The J segment lost 2 bases and the V segment lost 5 bases, leaving 8 bases of the junction unmatched.

This clonotype was counted at least ten times. The junction departs from germline at one end; a sequencing error may be responsible. The chain carries TRBV28 and TRBJ1-2; D is undetermined. The CDR3 sequence is 12 residues long. Germline values: CDR1 MDHEN, CDR2 SYDVKM. The chain's CDR3 is CASNLGQRGYTF. CDR3 DNA: TGTGCCAGCAATTTAGGGCAGCGGGGCTACACCTTC.

This clonotype was seen a handful of times. The chain is built from TRBV7-2 and TRBJ2-7, with D maybe TRBD2 (5 bases). Germline V CDR1 and CDR2: SGHTA, FQGNSA. V lost 1 base and J 2 bases, leaving 12 bases between the germline ends. This CDR3 contains 15 residues. The CDR3 region is CASSLGGGQAYEQYF. The CDR3 DNA sequence: TGTGCCAGCAGCTTAGGCGGAGGCCAGGCCTACGAGCAGTACTTC.

Ten or more counts support this clonotype. V is TRBV12-3 or TRBV12-4 and J is TRBJ2-7; tentative D call: TRBD2 (5 bases). The germline V and J ends were trimmed by 6 bases and 1 base, with 13 bases remaining between them. The CDR3 covers 14 residues. The CDR3 DNA reads as TGTGCCAGCAGGGGGAGCGGAATGTCCTACGAGCAGTACTTC. Protein sequence: CASRGSGMSYEQYF.

The sample holds many counts of this clonotype. V is TRBV28 and J is TRBJ2-7; TRBD1 matches 8 bases. Germline lookup yields CDR1 MDHEN and CDR2 SYDVKM. The CDR3 runs to 14 residues. With 8 bases clipped from V and 4 bases from J, the junction kept 10 bases outside the gene matches. The CDR3 DNA follows: TGTGCCAGCCGAGAACAGGGGGACCCTTACGAGCAGTACTTC. Protein product: CASREQGDPYEQYF.

Ten or more counts support this clonotype. CDR3 in amino acids: CASSSGQGPTEAFF. The DNA of the CDR3 is TGTGCCAGCAGTTCAGGACAGGGACCCACTGAAGCTTTCTTT. This rearrangement joins TRBV28 to TRBJ1-1, with 8 bases fitting TRBD1. The J segment lost 4 bases and the V segment lost 4 bases, leaving 5 bases of the junction unmatched. Germline V gene lookup returns CDR1 MDHEN and CDR2 SYDVKM. CDR3 size: 14 residues.

In this sample, this clonotype turned up many times. The rearrangement links TRBV7-6 to TRBJ2-5, with 13 bases fitting TRBD2. Germline V gives CDR1 SGHVS, CDR2 FNYEAQ. This CDR3 spans 16 amino acids. V gave up 1 base and J gave up 7 bases; unmatched junction bases: 6. The CDR3 sequence: CASSLGTSGSVGTQYF. Here the CDR3 DNA reads TGTGCCAGCAGCTTAGGGACTAGCGGGAGCGTCGGGACCCAGTACTTC.